The source of this T cell receptor (beta chain) is a study of OX40 agonist ivuxolimab in advanced cancers. Assay: immunoSEQ multiplex PCR; the TCRdb copy retains only in-frame clones and omits some. The table lists 90,000 to 120,000 clones, approximately 90% of them singletons, with approximately 1.1% in the top ten. This CDR3 contains 13 residues. Trimming took 6 bases from V and 5 from J; bases not matched to a gene: 3. The germline V gene has CDR1 MNHNY and CDR2 SVGAGI (reference sequence). The TCR originated in an adult with an advanced solid tumor such as melanoma, head and neck, liver or kidney cancer. The sample consisted of CD4+ or CD8+ T cells sorted from blood, taken in a trial of the OX40 agonist ivuxolimab. This chain links TRBV6-6 with TRBJ2-7; 11 positions agree with TRBD2. The CDR3 coding sequence is TGTGCCAGCAGAAAGGGACTAGCGGACGAGCAGTACTTC. It translates to CASRKGLADEQYF.